This is a list of T cell receptor beta chains from one sample in a study of shared clonotypes between healthy human individuals. Sequencing was performed with immunoSEQ multiplex PCR; in TCRdb, only in-frame clones are kept and a portion is missing. The sample has about 2.3 million clones, approximately 95% seen once. Specimen: naive CD4+ T cells from PBMCs. These receptors were taken from a man aged 18-30 years in good health. Some clones in this sample may be carry-over from other donors' samples. CDR3s include the opening cysteine and the closing phenylalanine or tryptophan. Fields, in order: V gene, D gene, clone size, CDR3 length, J gene, CDR3 protein, CDR3 DNA. D genes are given only for firm matches. The size entry is marked missing in some rows and otherwise reads once, few, many or a size class.

TRBV28,TRBD1,-,15,TRBJ1-5,CASSRPGQFYQPQHF,TGTGCCAGCAGTCGACCGGGACAGTTCTATCAGCCCCAGCATTTT
TRBV6-6,TRBD1,few,14,TRBJ1-1,CASSNRQGGTEAFF,TGTGCCAGCAGTAACCGACAGGGGGGCACTGAAGCTTTCTTT
TRBV9,-,-,15,TRBJ2-3,CASSVVGVKGDTQYF,TGTGCCAGCAGCGTAGTAGGCGTAAAGGGGGATACGCAGTATTTT
TRBV2,-,-,15,TRBJ1-5,CASSKEQGDRQPQHF,TGTGCCAGCAGCAAAGAACAGGGAGACCGTCAGCCCCAGCATTTT
TRBV29-1,-,-,12,TRBJ2-5,CSAQGGEETQYF,TGCAGCGCCCAGGGGGGCGAGGAGACCCAGTACTTC
TRBV7-2,-,-,15,TRBJ2-7,CASSLAGTLNYEQYF,TGTGCCAGCAGCCTCGCCGGGACACTGAACTACGAGCAGTACTTC
TRBV5-4,-,-,13,TRBJ2-1,CASSSITNNEQFF,TGTGCCAGCAGCTCCATAACCAACAATGAGCAGTTCTTC
TRBV28,-,-,14,TRBJ2-5,CASSGGTAQETQYF,TGTGCCAGCAGTGGGGGGACGGCTCAAGAGACCCAGTACTTC
TRBV14,-,-,14,TRBJ2-3,CASSQGGQYDTQYF,TGTGCCAGCAGCCAAGGGGGGCAGTATGATACGCAGTATTTT
TRBV28,TRBD1,-,13,TRBJ1-1,CASSLFSTGVAFF,TGTGCCAGCAGTTTATTCTCCACAGGGGTAGCTTTCTTT
TRBV5-1,-,-,13,TRBJ2-3,CASSLDAADTQYF,TGCGCCAGCAGCTTGGATGCCGCAGATACGCAGTATTTT
TRBV27,-,-,15,TRBJ1-5,CASSSRRYSNQPQHF,TGTGCCAGCAGTTCCCGGAGGTATAGCAATCAGCCCCAGCATTTT
TRBV5-1,TRBD1,-,16,TRBJ1-3,CASSQGQLLSGNTIYF,TGCGCCAGCAGCCAGGGACAGTTGTTATCTGGAAACACCATATATTTT